This paragraph reports one T cell receptor beta chain. The antigen remains unidentified. The source of the sample is a study of cytomegalovirus exposure and HLA in healthy donors. General study points: Further analysis, carried out later, found HLA-associated TCR beta chains more clonally expanded than equally common other chains. Apparent HLA restriction characterized most CMV-associated TCR beta chains in a later analysis.

This PCR relied on a set of 60 Vbeta primers and 13 Jbeta primers. Measured with immunoSEQ multiplex PCR; TCRdb has only the in-frame clones, and not every one. The sample includes about 150,000 clones, approximately 84% of them seen just once. The V end lost 10 bases, the J end lost 4 bases, and 13 bases lay between the germline ends. Looked up from germline, CDR1 is SNHLY and CDR2 is FYNNEI. CDR3 length: 12 residues. V gene TRBV2 combines with J gene TRBJ1-2; TRBD1 might be the D (6 bases). The specimen sequenced was PBMCs. This clonotype originated in a girl between 10 and 17 years old in good health and CMV-seropositive. In DNA, the CDR3 is TGTGCCAACAAGGACAGAAGCTATGGCTACACCTTC. It encodes CANKDRSYGYTF.